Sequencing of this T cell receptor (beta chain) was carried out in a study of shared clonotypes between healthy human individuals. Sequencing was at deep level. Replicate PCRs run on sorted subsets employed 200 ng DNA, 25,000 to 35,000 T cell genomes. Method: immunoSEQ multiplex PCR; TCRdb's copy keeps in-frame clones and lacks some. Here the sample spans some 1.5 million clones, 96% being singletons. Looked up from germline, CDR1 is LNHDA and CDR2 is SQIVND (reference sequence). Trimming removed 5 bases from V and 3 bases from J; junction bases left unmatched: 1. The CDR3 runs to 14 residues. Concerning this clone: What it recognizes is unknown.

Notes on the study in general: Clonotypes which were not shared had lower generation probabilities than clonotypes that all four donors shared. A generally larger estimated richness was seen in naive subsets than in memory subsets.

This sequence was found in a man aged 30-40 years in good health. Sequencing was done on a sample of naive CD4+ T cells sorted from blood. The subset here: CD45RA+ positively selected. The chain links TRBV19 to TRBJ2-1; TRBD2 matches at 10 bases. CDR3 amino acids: CASSASGSYNEQFF. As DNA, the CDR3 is TGTGCCAGTAGTGCTAGCGGGAGCTACAATGAGCAGTTCTTC.